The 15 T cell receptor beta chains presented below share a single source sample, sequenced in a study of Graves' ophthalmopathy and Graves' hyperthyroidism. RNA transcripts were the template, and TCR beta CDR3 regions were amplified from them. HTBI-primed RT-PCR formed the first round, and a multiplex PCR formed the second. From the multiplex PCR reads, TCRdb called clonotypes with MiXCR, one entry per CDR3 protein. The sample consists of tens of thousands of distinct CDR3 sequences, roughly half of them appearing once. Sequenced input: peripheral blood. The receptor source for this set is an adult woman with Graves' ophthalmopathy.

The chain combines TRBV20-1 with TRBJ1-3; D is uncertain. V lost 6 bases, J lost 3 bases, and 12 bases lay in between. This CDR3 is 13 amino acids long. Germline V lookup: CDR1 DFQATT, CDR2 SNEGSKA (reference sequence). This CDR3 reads CSASSLDGNTIYF. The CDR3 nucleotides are TGCAGTGCCAGCAGTCTTGATGGAAACACCATATATTTT.

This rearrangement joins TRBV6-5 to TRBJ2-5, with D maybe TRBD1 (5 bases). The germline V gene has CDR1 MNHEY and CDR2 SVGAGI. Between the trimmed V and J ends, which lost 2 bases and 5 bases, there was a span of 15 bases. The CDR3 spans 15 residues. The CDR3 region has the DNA TGTGCCAGCAGTTACGGCCGGGCAGGGTATGAGACCCAGTACTTC. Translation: CASSYGRAGYETQYF.

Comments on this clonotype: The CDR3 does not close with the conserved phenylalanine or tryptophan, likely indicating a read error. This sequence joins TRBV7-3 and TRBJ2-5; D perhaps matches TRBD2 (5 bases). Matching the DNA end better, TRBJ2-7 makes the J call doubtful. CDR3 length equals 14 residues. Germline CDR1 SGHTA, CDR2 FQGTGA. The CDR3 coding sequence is TGTGCCAGCAGAGCGGCCTCGGGAAGCTACGAGCAGTACTCC. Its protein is CASRAASGSYEQYS.

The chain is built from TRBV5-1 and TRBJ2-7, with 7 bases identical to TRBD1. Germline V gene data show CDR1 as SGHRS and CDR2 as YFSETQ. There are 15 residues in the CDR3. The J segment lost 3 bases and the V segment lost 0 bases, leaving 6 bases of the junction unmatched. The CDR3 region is CASSLAPGTDYEQYF. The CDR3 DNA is TGCGCCAGCAGCTTGGCCCCCGGGACAGACTACGAGCAGTACTTC.

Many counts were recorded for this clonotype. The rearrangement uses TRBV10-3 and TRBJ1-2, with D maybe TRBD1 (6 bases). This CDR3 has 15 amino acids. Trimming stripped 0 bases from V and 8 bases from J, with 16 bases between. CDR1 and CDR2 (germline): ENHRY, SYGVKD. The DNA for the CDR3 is TGTGCCATCAGTGAGTCGGGGGGGCCTCTCATCGGCTACACCTTC. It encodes CAISESGGPLIGYTF.

This CDR3 is CASSSSGDTQYF. DNA for the CDR3: TGTGCCAGCAGCTCCTCTGGTGATACGCAGTATTTT. This chain links TRBV5-8 with TRBJ2-3; no firm D call. The CDR3 consists of 12 residues. V lost 3 bases and J lost 6, with 8 bases in between. The germline gives CDR1 SGHTS, CDR2 YDEGEE. Looking up the rest from reference TRBV5-8 and TRBJ2-3 gives the full variable domain: EAGVTQSPTHLIKTRGQQATLRCSPISGHTSVYWYQQALGLGLQFLLWYDEGEERNRGNFPPRFSGRQFPNYSSELNVNALELEDSALYLCASSSSGDTQYFGPGTRLTVL.

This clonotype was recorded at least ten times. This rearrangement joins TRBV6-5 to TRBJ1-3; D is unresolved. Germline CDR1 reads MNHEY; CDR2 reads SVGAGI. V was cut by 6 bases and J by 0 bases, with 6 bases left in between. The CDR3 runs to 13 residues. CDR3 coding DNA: TGTGCCAGCAGGGATCACTCTGGAAACACCATATATTTT. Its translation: CASRDHSGNTIYF.

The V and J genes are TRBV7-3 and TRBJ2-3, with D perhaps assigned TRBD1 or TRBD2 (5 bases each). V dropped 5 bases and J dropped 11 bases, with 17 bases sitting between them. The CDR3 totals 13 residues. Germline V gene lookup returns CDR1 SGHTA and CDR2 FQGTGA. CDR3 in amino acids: CASSPFWGNEQYF. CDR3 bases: TGTGCCAGCAGCCCCTTCTGGGGGAATGAGCAGTATTTT.

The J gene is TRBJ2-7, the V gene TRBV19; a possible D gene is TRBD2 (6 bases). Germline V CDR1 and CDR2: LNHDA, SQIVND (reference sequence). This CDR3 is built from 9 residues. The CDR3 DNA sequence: TGTACCACTCTTACGGGGGACTACTTC. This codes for CTTLTGDYF.

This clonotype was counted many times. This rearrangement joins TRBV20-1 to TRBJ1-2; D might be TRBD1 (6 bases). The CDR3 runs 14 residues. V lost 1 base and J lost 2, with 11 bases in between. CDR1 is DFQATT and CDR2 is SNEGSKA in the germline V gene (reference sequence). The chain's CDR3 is CSARVPGANYGYTF. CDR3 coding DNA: TGCAGTGCTAGAGTCCCAGGGGCGAACTATGGCTACACCTTC.

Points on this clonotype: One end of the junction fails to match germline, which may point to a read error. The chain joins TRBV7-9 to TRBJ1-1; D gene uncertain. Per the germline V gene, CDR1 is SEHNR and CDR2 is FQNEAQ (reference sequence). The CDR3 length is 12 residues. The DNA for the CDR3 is TGTGCCAGCAGCTGGGTGAACACTGAAGCTATATTT. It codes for CASSWVNTEAIF.

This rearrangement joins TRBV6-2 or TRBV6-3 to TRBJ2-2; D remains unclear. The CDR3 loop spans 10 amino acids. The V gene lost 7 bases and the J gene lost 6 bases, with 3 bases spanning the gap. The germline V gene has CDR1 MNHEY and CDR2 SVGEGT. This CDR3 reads CASNSGELFF. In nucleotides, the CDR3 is TGTGCCAGCAACTCCGGGGAGCTGTTTTTT.

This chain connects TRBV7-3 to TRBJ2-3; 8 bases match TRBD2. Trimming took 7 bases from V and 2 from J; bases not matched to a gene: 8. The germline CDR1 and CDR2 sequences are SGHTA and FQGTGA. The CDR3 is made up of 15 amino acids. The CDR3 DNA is TGTGCCAGCACCCTGTTTAGCGGGAACACAGATACGCAGTATTTT. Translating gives CASTLFSGNTDTQYF. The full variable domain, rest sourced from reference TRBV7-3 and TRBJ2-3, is GAGVSQTPSNKVTEKGKYVELRCDPISGHTALYWYRQSLGQGPEFLIYFQGTGAADDSGLPNDRFFAVRPEGSVSTLKIQRTERGDSAVYLCASTLFSGNTDTQYFGPGTRLTVL.

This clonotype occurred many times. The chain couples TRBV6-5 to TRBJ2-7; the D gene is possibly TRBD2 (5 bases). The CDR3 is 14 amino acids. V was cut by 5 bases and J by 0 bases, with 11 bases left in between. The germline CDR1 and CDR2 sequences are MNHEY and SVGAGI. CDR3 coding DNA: TGTGCCAGCAGTCCCTTGGGAGTCTCCTACGAGCAGTACTTC. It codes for CASSPLGVSYEQYF.

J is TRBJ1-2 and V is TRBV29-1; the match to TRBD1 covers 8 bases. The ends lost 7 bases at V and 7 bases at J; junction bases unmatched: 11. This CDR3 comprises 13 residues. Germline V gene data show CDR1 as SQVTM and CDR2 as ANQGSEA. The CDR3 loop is CSAAGGTDFGYTF. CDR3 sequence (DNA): TGCAGCGCCGCAGGGGGCACCGATTTTGGCTACACCTTC.